The 28 T cell receptor beta chains listed next were all sequenced from one sample in a study of post-analysis software for immune sequencing data. Study-wide points: Five TRBV segments, including TRBV5-6, TRBV5-1 and TRBV20-1, were more frequent in patients than controls.

Their specific antigens are unknown. cDNA libraries for TCR beta contained unique molecular identifiers. MiXCR was run by TCRdb on the PCR reads, yielding one entry per CDR3 protein. The sample has approximately 770,000 distinct CDR3 sequences, 46% seen once. Sequencing was done on a sample of blood. These receptors originate from a girl aged 5-17 years with multiple sclerosis.

This chain links TRBV6-1 with TRBJ2-7, with 9 bases matching TRBD2. V shed 11 bases and J 0 bases; nucleotides not matched to a gene: 14. Germline V lookup: CDR1 MNHNS, CDR2 SASEGT. The CDR3 is 16 amino acids. The CDR3 loop reads CASERGVAGASYEQYF. CDR3 DNA: TGTGCCTCCGAAAGGGGGGTAGCGGGGGCCTCCTACGAGCAGTACTTC.

The chain couples TRBV24-1 to TRBJ2-5; tentative D call: TRBD1 (5 bases). Trimming took 2 bases from V and 1 from J, leaving 7 bases between them. CDR1 is KGHDR and CDR2 is SFDVKD in the germline V gene. The CDR3 is 14 residues long. CDR3 in amino acids: CATSDSDIQETQYF. The CDR3 nucleotides are TGTGCCACCAGTGATTCGGACATCCAAGAGACCCAGTACTTC.

V is TRBV15 and J is TRBJ2-3; no clear D. With 4 bases removed from V and 6 bases from J, the gap between germline ends came to 14 bases. Germline CDR1 reads LNHNV; CDR2 reads YYDKDF (reference sequence). The CDR3 consists of 14 residues. Here the CDR3 DNA reads TGTGCCACCAGCACGCATCTAGACACCGATACGCAGTATTTT. Protein sequence: CATSTHLDTDTQYF.

The gene calls are TRBV13 and TRBJ2-7; no firm D call. The CDR3 is 14 amino acids. Germline CDR1 is PRHDT and CDR2 is FYEKMQ (reference sequence). Trimming shortened V by 5 bases and J by 3 bases, and 14 bases separated the two germline ends. The CDR3 coding sequence is TGTGCCAGCAGCATGACACGGACCCTCTACGAGCAGTACTTC. The encoded protein is CASSMTRTLYEQYF.

The chain has TRBV5-1 and TRBJ2-2, with 8 positions matching TRBD2. The V gene end was trimmed by 0 bases and the J gene end by 0 bases; junction bases not matched to a gene: 1. Germline assignment: CDR1 SGHRS and CDR2 YFSETQ. This CDR3 contains 16 residues. This CDR3 reads CASSLVSGANTGELFF. Written as DNA, the CDR3 is TGCGCCAGCAGCTTGGTTAGCGGGGCGAACACCGGGGAGCTGTTTTTT.

The genes are TRBV6-5 and TRBJ2-7, with 8 bases identical to TRBD2. The J call may be incorrect, as the DNA end agrees better with TRBJ2-5. This CDR3 contains 16 residues. Germline CDR1 is MNHEY and CDR2 is SVGAGI. This CDR3 is CASSLQPGLVPETQYF. In DNA form, the CDR3 reads TGTGCCAGCAGCCTGCAACCGGGACTAGTCCCGGAGACCCAGTACTTC.

The chain combines TRBV19 with TRBJ1-2; 9 positions match TRBD1. This CDR3 spans 17 amino acids. V lost 1 base to trimming and J lost 6 bases; unmatched junction nucleotides: 12. Looked up from germline, CDR1 is LNHDA and CDR2 is SQIVND (reference sequence). The CDR3 is CASSIAFPRTGENGYTF. The CDR3 DNA reads as TGTGCCAGTAGTATAGCATTCCCCCGGACAGGGGAGAATGGCTACACCTTC.

This chain links TRBV7-3 with TRBJ2-1; 14 nucleotides agree with TRBD2. J gave up 12 bases and V 2 bases, and 6 bases lay outside the gene matches. This CDR3 has 15 amino acids. CDR1 is SGHTA and CDR2 is FQGTGA in the germline V gene. The CDR3 nucleotides read TGTGCCAGCAGCTTAGGGACTAGCGGGAGTCGGGGGCAGTTCTTC. It yields the protein CASSLGTSGSRGQFF.

J is TRBJ2-1 and V is TRBV5-1, with 15 bases matching TRBD2. From germline, CDR1 is SGHRS and CDR2 YFSETQ. There are 20 residues in the CDR3. The trim removed 5 bases at V and 4 bases at J, leaving 16 bases unmatched. The CDR3 is CASSKGRGLAGGPGYNEQFF. CDR3 nucleotides: TGCGCCAGCAGTAAAGGACGCGGACTAGCGGGAGGGCCCGGGTACAATGAGCAGTTCTTC.

The genes are TRBV29-1 and TRBJ2-5; either TRBD1 or TRBD2 may supply D (5 bases each). The end of the DNA is better explained by TRBJ2-7, so the J call may be wrong. CDR1 is SQVTM and CDR2 is ANQGSEA in the germline V gene. The CDR3 sequence is 12 residues long. CDR3 amino acids: CSVEIGDDEQYF. CDR3 nucleotide sequence: TGCAGCGTTGAAATCGGGGACGACGAGCAGTACTTC.

The CDR3 loop is CASSRTGQDTDTQYF. The CDR3 bases are TGCGCCAGCAGCAGAACGGGACAGGACACAGATACGCAGTATTTT. V is TRBV5-1 and J is TRBJ2-3, with 8 bases fitting TRBD1. CDR3 length: 15 residues. In germline, CDR1 is SGHRS, CDR2 YFSETQ. The ends lost 4 bases at V and 2 bases at J; junction bases unmatched: 6.

V usage is TRBV20-1 and J usage is TRBJ2-7; 10 nucleotides line up with TRBD2. The CDR3 is 14 residues long. V shed 3 bases, J shed 3 bases, and the junction held 5 bases outside the gene matches. Germline V gene data show CDR1 as DFQATT and CDR2 as SNEGSKA (reference sequence). The CDR3 coding sequence is TGCAGTGCTAGCAAAACTAGCGGGGTCTACGAGCAGTACTTC. The encoded protein is CSASKTSGVYEQYF.

CDR3 loop: CASSSPTGVSYEQYF. In DNA form, the CDR3 reads TGTGCCAGCAGCAGCCCGACAGGGGTATCCTACGAGCAGTACTTC. This rearrangement joins TRBV21-1 to TRBJ2-7; the table calls TRBD1, which could not be checked here. TRBV21-1 has pseudogene status. The CDR3 is made up of 15 amino acids.

A few counts support this clonotype. The CDR3 DNA reads as TGTGCCAGCAGCTTAGCGGGCGAATGGGACGAGCAGTACTTC. Its translation: CASSLAGEWDEQYF. The rearrangement links TRBV7-9 to TRBJ2-7, with D hard to call. This CDR3 is 14 amino acids long. Germline CDR1 SEHNR, CDR2 FQNEAQ (reference sequence). V shed 0 bases and J shed 5 bases, with 11 bases lying between them. Complete variable domain (other parts from reference TRBV7-9 and TRBJ2-7): DTGVSQNPRHKITKRGQNVTFRCDPISEHNRLYWYRQTLGQGPEFLTYFQNEAQLEKSRLLSDRFSAERPKGSFSTLEIQRTEQGDSAMYLCASSLAGEWDEQYFGPGTRLTVT.

This sequence joins TRBV12-3 or TRBV12-4 and TRBJ2-4; D unclear. Matching the DNA end better, TRBJ2-5 makes the J call doubtful. The CDR3 consists of 13 residues. The CDR3 DNA is TGTGCCAGCAGTTTAACGGAACAAGAGACCCAGTACTTC. It codes for CASSLTEQETQYF.

The chain recombines TRBV20-1 with TRBJ1-2; no clear D. The V end lost 7 bases, the J end lost 7 bases, and 13 bases lay between the germline ends. The CDR3 runs 11 residues. Germline V CDR1 and CDR2: DFQATT, SNEGSKA (reference sequence). The CDR3 loop is CSGTEGSGYTF. The CDR3 bases are TGCAGTGGCACAGAGGGTTCTGGCTACACCTTC.

The CDR3: CASSPPGIYNEQFF. The CDR3 DNA sequence: TGTGCCAGCAGTCCCCCGGGGATCTACAATGAGCAGTTCTTC. The rearrangement links TRBV28 to TRBJ2-1; tentative D call: TRBD2 (5 bases). The CDR3 consists of 14 residues. Looked up from germline, CDR1 is MDHEN and CDR2 is SYDVKM. Trimming pared 5 bases from V and 3 bases from J, leaving 11 bases between.

CDR3 in amino acids: CASSFGDGRTDTQYF. In nucleotides, the CDR3 is TGCGCCAGCAGCTTCGGGGACGGACGTACAGATACGCAGTATTTT. The chain couples TRBV5-1 to TRBJ2-3; D possibly matches TRBD1 or TRBD2 (5 bases each). Trimming pared 2 bases from V and 3 bases from J, leaving 13 bases between. Germline V gene data show CDR1 as SGHRS and CDR2 as YFSETQ. This CDR3 comprises 15 residues.

The J gene is TRBJ2-1, the V gene TRBV20-1, with unresolved D. Germline assignment: CDR1 DFQATT and CDR2 SNEGSKA (reference sequence). The CDR3 has 11 residues. V was pared by 8 bases and J by 7 bases, with 12 bases between. The CDR3: CSPKRVNEQFF. The CDR3 DNA follows: TGCAGTCCTAAAAGAGTTAATGAGCAGTTCTTC.

The chain links TRBV14 to TRBJ2-7; TRBD1 matches 8 bases. This CDR3 is built from 15 residues. V lost 0 bases to trimming and J lost 6 bases; unmatched junction nucleotides: 7. The germline V gene has CDR1 SGHDN and CDR2 FVKESK. CDR3 sequence: CASSQDNGQGREQYF. The DNA for the CDR3 is TGTGCCAGCAGCCAAGATAACGGACAGGGCCGCGAGCAGTACTTC.

V and J are TRBV27 and TRBJ1-1; 9 bases line up with TRBD1. This CDR3 region has 14 residues. J lost 4 bases, V lost 3 bases, and 3 bases had no gene match. CDR1 is MNHEY and CDR2 is SMNVEV in the germline V gene (reference sequence). The CDR3 region has the DNA TGTGCCAGCAGTTTCTTGACAGGGGGCACTGAAGCTTTCTTT. It encodes CASSFLTGGTEAFF.

This sequence joins TRBV5-6 and TRBJ1-2; weak D call: TRBD1 (5 bases). CDR1 SGHDT and CDR2 YYEEEE come from the germline V gene. V lost 3 bases, J lost 8 bases, and 14 bases lay in between. The CDR3 loop spans 13 amino acids. In DNA, the CDR3 is TGTGCCAGCAGCTCCCCCGGGAGGGGAGGCTACACCTTC. This gives the protein CASSSPGRGGYTF.

This clonotype was observed a few times. The chain couples TRBV10-3 to TRBJ2-1; TRBD2 agrees at 7 bases. Germline CDR1 reads ENHRY; CDR2 reads SYGVKD. The CDR3 has 17 residues. Trimming took 3 bases from V and 0 from J; bases not matched to a gene: 8. The CDR3 region is CAISDEGGSPSYNEQFF. The CDR3 DNA reads TGTGCCATCAGTGACGAAGGCGGGAGCCCCTCCTACAATGAGCAGTTCTTC.

The chain couples TRBV29-1 to TRBJ2-3; 9 positions agree with TRBD1. The CDR3 loop spans 15 amino acids. In germline, CDR1 is SQVTM, CDR2 ANQGSEA. The V segment lost 7 bases and the J segment 1 base; nucleotides outside the gene matches: 9. The CDR3, as DNA: TGCAGCGAGCAGGGGACAGGGAAGGGCACAGATACGCAGTATTTT. Translating it yields CSEQGTGKGTDTQYF.

The gene calls are TRBV27 and TRBJ1-2; no reliable D call. The germline V gene encodes CDR1 MNHEY and CDR2 SMNVEV (reference sequence). Deletions cut 6 bases from V and 1 base from J, with 15 bases between. The CDR3 extends over 15 amino acids. CDR3: CASSSTPISNYGYTF. In DNA form, the CDR3 reads TGTGCCAGCAGCTCAACCCCTATCAGTAACTATGGCTACACCTTC.

This clonotype has more than one count but fewer than ten. The chain is built from TRBV11-1 and TRBJ2-7; 11 nucleotides line up with TRBD2. The CDR3 extends over 16 amino acids. CDR1 is SGHAT, CDR2 FQDESV, per germline (reference sequence). V lost 4 bases and J lost 2; bases outside the gene matches: 7. The CDR3 DNA sequence: TGTGCCAGCAGCTATCAGCCGGGACTAGCGGCCTACGAGCAGTACTTC. Residues: CASSYQPGLAAYEQYF.

The sample holds one count of this clonotype. The genes are TRBV6-6 and TRBJ2-4; D is possibly TRBD1 or TRBD2 (5 bases each). This CDR3 has 14 amino acids. Germline V gene sequence: CDR1 MNHNY, CDR2 SVGAGI (reference sequence). V was cut by 6 bases and J by 8 bases, with 17 bases left in between. The CDR3: CASRRQRDADIQYF. Written as DNA, the CDR3 is TGTGCCAGCAGAAGACAGAGGGACGCGGACATTCAGTACTTC.

This sequence joins TRBV25-1 and TRBJ2-7; D is unresolved. The CDR3 has 11 residues. Germline V CDR1 and CDR2: MGHDK, SYGVNS. V was trimmed by 2 bases and J by 12 bases, leaving 11 bases between them. The CDR3 DNA reads TGTGCCAGCAGTGAAGGGCATCTCGGGTACTTC. This sequence encodes CASSEGHLGYF.